This T cell receptor (beta chain) emerged from a study of blood T cell repertoires in COVID-19. Overall study context: Spain, Italy and the United States supplied samples that represented acute and convalescent COVID-19. T cells, B-cell-depleted T cells, or PBMCs provided the cDNA or gDNA that served as material.

The V gene lost 4 bases and the J gene lost 5 bases, with 14 bases spanning the gap. CDR3 size: 14 residues. Germline values: CDR1 SGHTA, CDR2 FQGNSA. This clone was recorded only once. In the original processing: From reference gene primer amplification, estimates of nucleated cell counts were derived. The method was immunoSEQ multiplex PCR; TCRdb's version includes in-frame clones alone and lacks a portion of them. V, J and clone size derive from that table, while D and trimming were established from the DNA sequence. In the table there are 90,000 to 130,000 clones, approximately 82% of which are singletons.

The clonotype comes from a woman of 80 years or more with acute or convalescent COVID-19. The chain is built from TRBV7-2 and TRBJ1-2, with D perhaps matching TRBD1 (5 bases). Sequencing input: peripheral blood. The CDR3 is CASSSREMAYGYTF. CDR3 nucleotide sequence: TGTGCCAGCAGCTCCAGGGAAATGGCGTATGGCTACACCTTC. Together with reference TRBV7-2 and TRBJ1-2, the CDR3 gives the full variable domain: GAGVSQSPSNKVTEKGKDVELRCDPISGHTALYWYRQSLGQGLEFLIYFQGNSAPDKSGLPSDRFSAERTGGSVSTLTIQRTQQEDSAVYLCASSSREMAYGYTFGSGTRLTVV.